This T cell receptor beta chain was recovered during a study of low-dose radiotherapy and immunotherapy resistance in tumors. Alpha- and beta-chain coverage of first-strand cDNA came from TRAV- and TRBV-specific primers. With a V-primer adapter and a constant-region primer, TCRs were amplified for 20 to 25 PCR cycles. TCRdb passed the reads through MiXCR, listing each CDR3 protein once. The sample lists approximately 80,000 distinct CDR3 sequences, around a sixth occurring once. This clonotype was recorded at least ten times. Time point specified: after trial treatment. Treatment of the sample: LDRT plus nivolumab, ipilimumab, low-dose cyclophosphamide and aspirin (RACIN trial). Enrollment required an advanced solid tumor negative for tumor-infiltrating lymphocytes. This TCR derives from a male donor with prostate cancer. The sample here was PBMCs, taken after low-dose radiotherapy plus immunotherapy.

For the CDR3, the DNA is TGTGCCAGCAGCCCGATTGGGACAGGGGCTACAGATACGCAGTATTTT. Translating gives CASSPIGTGATDTQYF. The chain couples TRBV7-2 to TRBJ2-3, with 10 bases matching TRBD1. V gave up 5 bases and J gave up 3 bases; unmatched junction bases: 8. Germline V gene data show CDR1 as SGHTA and CDR2 as FQGNSA. This CDR3 has 16 amino acids.